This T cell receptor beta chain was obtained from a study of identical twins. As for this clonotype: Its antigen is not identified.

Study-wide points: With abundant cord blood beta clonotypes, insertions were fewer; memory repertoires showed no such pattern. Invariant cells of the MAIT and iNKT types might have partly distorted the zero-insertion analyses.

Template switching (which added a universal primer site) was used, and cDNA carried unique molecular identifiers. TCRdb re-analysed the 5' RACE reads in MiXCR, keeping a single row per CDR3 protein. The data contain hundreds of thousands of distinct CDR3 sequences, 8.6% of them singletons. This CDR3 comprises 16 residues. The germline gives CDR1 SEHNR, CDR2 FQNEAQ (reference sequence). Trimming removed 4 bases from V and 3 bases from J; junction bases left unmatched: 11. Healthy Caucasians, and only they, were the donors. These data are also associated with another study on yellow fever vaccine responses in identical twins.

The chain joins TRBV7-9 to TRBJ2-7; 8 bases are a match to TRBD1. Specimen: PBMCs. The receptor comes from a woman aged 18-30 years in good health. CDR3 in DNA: TGTGCCAGCAGCTCCCGGGGGACAGGAGTCTACTACGAGCAGTACTTC. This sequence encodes CASSSRGTGVYYEQYF.